The T cell receptor (beta chain) described here comes from a study of T-cell memory formation after mild COVID-19. Background on the study: Each donor largely had its own TCR clusters.

With respect to this clonotype: What it recognizes is unknown.

Study-wide results and caveats: A subset of responding clones appeared in pre-infection memory, suggesting cross-reactive memory joined. Proof of SARS-CoV-2 specificity was absent for the second-wave clones that crested on day 37.

5'RACE with constant-segment primers yielded barcoded, UMI-tagged TCR alpha and TCR beta cDNA libraries. TCRdb reprocessed the 5' RACE reads with MiXCR, giving one entry per CDR3 protein. The profile shows fewer than 450,000 distinct CDR3 sequences, around a fifth of them singletons. The V end lost 2 bases, the J end lost 1 base, and 7 bases lay between the germline ends. The CDR3 has 14 amino acids. Looked up from germline, CDR1 is MNHEY and CDR2 is SVGEGT. The chain couples TRBV6-2 or TRBV6-3 to TRBJ2-3, with D perhaps being TRBD1 or TRBD2 (5 bases each). Sequenced sample: PBMCs or a T cell subset sorted from them (not recorded which). The TCR was taken from an adult woman who had mild COVID-19 (a few samples of this study predate the infection). Cell type and time point are not known. CDR3 nucleotide sequence: TGTGCCAGCAGTTACCTGGGGGGCACAGATACGCAGTATTTT. Its translation is CASSYLGGTDTQYF.